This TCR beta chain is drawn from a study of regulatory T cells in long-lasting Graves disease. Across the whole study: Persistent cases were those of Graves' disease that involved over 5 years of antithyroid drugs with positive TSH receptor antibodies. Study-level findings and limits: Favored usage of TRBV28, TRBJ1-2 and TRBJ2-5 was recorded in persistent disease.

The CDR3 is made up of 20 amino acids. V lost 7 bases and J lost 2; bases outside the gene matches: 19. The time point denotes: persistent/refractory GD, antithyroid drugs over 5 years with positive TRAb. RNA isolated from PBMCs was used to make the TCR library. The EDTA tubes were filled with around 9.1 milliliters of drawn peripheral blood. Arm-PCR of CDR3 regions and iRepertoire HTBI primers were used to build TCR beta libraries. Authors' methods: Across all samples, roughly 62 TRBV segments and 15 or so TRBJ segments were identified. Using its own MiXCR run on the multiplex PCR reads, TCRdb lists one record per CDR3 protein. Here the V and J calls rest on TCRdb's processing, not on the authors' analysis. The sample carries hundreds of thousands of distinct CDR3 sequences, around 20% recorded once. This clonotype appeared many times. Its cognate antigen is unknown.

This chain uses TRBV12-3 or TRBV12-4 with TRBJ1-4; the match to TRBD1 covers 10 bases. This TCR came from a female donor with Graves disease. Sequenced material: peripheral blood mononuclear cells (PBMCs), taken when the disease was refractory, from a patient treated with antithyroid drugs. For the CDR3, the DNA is TGTGCCAGCATCCTAACCGGCCTGACAGGGGGCGAATCGACTAATGAAAAACTGTTTTTT. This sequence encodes CASILTGLTGGESTNEKLFF.